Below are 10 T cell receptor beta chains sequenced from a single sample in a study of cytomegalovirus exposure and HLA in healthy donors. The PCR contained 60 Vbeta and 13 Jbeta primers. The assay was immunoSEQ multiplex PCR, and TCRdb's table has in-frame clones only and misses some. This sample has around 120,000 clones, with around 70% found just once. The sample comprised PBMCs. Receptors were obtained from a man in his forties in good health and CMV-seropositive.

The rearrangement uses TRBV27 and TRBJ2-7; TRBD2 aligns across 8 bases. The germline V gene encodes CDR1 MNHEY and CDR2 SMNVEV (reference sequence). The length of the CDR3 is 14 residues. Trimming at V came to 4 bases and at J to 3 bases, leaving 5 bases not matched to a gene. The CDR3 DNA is TGTGCCAGCAGTTCCCTAGCGGGCGGCTACGAGCAGTACTTC. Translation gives CASSSLAGGYEQYF.

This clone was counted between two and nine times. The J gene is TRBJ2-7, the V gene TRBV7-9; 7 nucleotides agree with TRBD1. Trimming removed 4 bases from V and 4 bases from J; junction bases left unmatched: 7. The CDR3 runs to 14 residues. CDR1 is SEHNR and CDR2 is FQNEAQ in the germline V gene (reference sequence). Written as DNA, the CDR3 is TGTGCCAGCAGCTCCCCGACAGGGTGGTACGAGCAGTACTTC. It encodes CASSSPTGWYEQYF.

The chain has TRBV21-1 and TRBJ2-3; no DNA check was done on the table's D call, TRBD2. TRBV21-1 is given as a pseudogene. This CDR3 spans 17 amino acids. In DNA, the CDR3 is TGTGCCAGCAGCAAGGGAACTAGCGGGAGGAACACAGATACGCAGTATTTT. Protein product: CASSKGTSGRNTDTQYF.

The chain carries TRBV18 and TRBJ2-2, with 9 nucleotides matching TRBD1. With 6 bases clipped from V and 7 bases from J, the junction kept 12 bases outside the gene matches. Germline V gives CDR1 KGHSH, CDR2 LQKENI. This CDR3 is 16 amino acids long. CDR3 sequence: CASSQGTGLMSGELFF. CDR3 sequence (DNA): TGTGCCAGCTCGCAAGGGACAGGGTTGATGAGCGGGGAGCTGTTTTTT.

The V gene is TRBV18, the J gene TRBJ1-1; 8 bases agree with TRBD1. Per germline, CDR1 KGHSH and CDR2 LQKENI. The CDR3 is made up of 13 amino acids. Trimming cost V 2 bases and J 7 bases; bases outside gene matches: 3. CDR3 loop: CASSPGGTGEAFF. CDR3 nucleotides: TGTGCCAGCTCACCAGGGGGGACAGGTGAAGCTTTCTTT.

The CDR3 is CASGTAQGYTDTQYF. In nucleotides, the CDR3 is TGTGCCAGTGGAACGGCACAGGGGTACACAGATACGCAGTATTTT. J is TRBJ2-3 and V is TRBV19; 7 nucleotides align to TRBD1. V was pared by 8 bases and J by 2 bases, with 10 bases of the junction left unmatched. The CDR3 is 15 residues long. From germline, CDR1 is LNHDA and CDR2 SQIVND (reference sequence).

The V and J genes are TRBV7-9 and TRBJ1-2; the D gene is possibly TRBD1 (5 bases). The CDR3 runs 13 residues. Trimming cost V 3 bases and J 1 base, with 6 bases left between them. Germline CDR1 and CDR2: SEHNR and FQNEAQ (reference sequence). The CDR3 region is CASSFDSNYGYTF. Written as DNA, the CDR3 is TGTGCCAGCAGCTTCGACAGTAACTATGGCTACACCTTC.

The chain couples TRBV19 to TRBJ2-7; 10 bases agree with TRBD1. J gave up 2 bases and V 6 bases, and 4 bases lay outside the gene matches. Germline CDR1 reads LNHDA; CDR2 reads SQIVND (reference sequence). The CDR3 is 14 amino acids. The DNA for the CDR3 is TGTGCCAGTAGCATCGGGACAGGGGCCTACGAGCAGTACTTC. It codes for CASSIGTGAYEQYF.

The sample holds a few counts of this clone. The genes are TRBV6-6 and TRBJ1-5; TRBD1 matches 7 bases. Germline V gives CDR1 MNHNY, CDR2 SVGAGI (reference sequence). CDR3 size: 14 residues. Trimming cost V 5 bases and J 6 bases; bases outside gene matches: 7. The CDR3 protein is CASSPGTDLQPQHF. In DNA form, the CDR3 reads TGTGCCAGCAGTCCCGGGACAGACCTTCAGCCCCAGCATTTT.

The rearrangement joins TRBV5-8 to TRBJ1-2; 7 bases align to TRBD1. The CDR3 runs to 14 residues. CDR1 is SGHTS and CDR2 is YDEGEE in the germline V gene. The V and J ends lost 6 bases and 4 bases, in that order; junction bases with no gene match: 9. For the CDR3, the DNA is TGTGCCAGCACATCCCAGGGGGAGGTCTATGGCTACACCTTC. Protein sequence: CASTSQGEVYGYTF.